A selection of T cell receptor beta chains follows, all from one sample in a study of cytotoxic CD8 clonotypes in ibrutinib-treated CLL. Sequencing was performed with immunoSEQ multiplex PCR; in TCRdb, only in-frame clones are kept and a portion is missing. The sample includes some 93,000 clones, 70% to 85% seen only once; the top ten take less than 35%. This material consisted of PBMCs, taken after 12 months of ibrutinib treatment. The source is a human donor with chronic lymphocytic leukemia. Both conserved end residues are part of each CDR3. A D gene is named only where the DNA matches it firmly. Size values are once, few and many counts, or a class for expanded clones, and some rows have none.

>TRBJ1-2|TRBV4-1|few|.
CASSLTLGDYYGYTF
TGCGCCAGCAGTCTTACCCTTGGGGATTACTATGGCTACACCTTC
>TRBJ2-1|TRBV9|.|.
CASSAGDHEQFF
TGTGCCAGCAGCGCCGGGGATCATGAGCAGTTCTTC
>TRBJ2-6|TRBV5-1|.|.
CASSLSNSGANVLTF
TGCGCCAGCAGCTTGTCTAACTCTGGGGCCAACGTCCTGACTTTC
>TRBJ2-7|TRBV27|.|.
CASSLKPSYEQYF
TGTGCCAGCAGTTTGAAGCCCTCCTACGAGCAGTACTTC
>TRBJ2-5|TRBV29-1|once|TRBD1
CSAPGQGLETQYF
TGCAGCGCCCCTGGACAGGGTCTAGAGACCCAGTACTTC
>TRBJ2-5|TRBV15|.|.
CATSRDLGGMETQYF
TGTGCCACCAGCAGAGATCTCGGGGGAATGGAGACCCAGTACTTC
>TRBJ2-3|TRBV25-1|.|.
CASSDQTLNTQYF
TGTGCCAGCAGTGACCAGACACTGAATACGCAGTATTTT
>TRBJ2-5|TRBV6-6|.|.
CASSYSSEATQYF
TGTGCCAGCAGTTACTCGTCAGAGGCGACCCAGTACTTC
>TRBJ1-5|TRBV19|many|TRBD1
CASSQGAGQPQHF
TGTGCCAGTTCCCAGGGGGCCGGTCAGCCCCAGCATTTT
>TRBJ2-1|TRBV27|.|TRBD1
CASSSWDRGRNEQFF
TGTGCCAGCAGTTCATGGGACAGGGGGCGGAATGAGCAGTTCTTC
>TRBJ2-7|TRBV19|.|.
CASNQAGGDLEQYF
TGTGCCAGTAATCAGGCAGGCGGGGACTTGGAGCAGTACTTC